Reported below is one T cell receptor (beta chain). Antigen: not known. Assay used: immunoSEQ multiplex PCR; TCRdb lists only in-frame clones, some missing. Here the sample spans tens of thousands of clones, about 86% being singletons. This sample was taken from a study of T cell responses to AZD1222 COVID-19 vaccine. The germline V gene encodes CDR1 SGHNT and CDR2 YENEEA. CDR3 length: 14 residues. Trimming at V came to 7 bases and at J to 10 bases, leaving 5 bases not matched to a gene. Study results and limitations: Reportedly, close to half of spike-specific TCRs are directed against unmutated variant regions.

The chain employs TRBV11-3 and TRBJ1-6; 12 bases fit TRBD1. The clonotype was recovered from an adult in good health. This specimen consisted of peripheral blood, obtained on day 0 of AZD1222 vaccination. CDR3 nucleotides: TGTGCCAGCAACGTGGGACAGGGGGCGTCACCCCTCCACTTT. Translation: CASNVGQGASPLHF.